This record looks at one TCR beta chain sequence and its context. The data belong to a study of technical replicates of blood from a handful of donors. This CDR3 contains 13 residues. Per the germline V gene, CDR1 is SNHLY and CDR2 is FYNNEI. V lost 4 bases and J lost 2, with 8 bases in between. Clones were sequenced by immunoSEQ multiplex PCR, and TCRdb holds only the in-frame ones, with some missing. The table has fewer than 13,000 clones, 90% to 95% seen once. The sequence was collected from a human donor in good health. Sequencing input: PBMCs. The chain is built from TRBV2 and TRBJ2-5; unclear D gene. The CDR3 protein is CASSVRQQETQYF. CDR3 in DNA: TGTGCCAGCAGTGTTAGACAACAAGAGACCCAGTACTTC.